Listed below are T cell receptor beta chains from one sample, sequenced in a study of blood T cell repertoires in COVID-19. The table came from immunoSEQ multiplex PCR; TCRdb's copy has only in-frame clones and leaves some out. The sample has 330,000 or so clones, roughly 89% seen once; the top ten hold over 3.5%. The sequencing sample was made of peripheral blood. The receptors come from a woman aged 60-75 years with COVID-19, enrolled during active disease. The CDR3 runs from the conserved cysteine through the conserved F or W. Each record gives: J gene, V gene, CDR3 protein.

>TRBJ1-2|TRBV19
CASLSPQALYGYTF
>TRBJ1-1|TRBV6-5
CASSNFRGPSEAFF
>TRBJ1-1|TRBV2
CASSWDRTLNTEAFF
>TRBJ1-5|TRBV5-8
CASSFGSRNQPQHF
>TRBJ1-4|TRBV19
CASSVRPHREKLFF
>TRBJ1-2|TRBV19
CASSGGEVSRNYGYTF
>TRBJ1-6|TRBV2
CASSEFAGGSDSPLHF
>TRBJ2-6|TRBV7-3
CASSLTRLAGVSGANVLTF
>TRBJ1-3|TRBV4-1
CASSQGRTARSGNTIYF
>TRBJ2-1|TRBV5-4
CASSPVAGGRYNEQFF
>TRBJ1-2|TRBV9
CASSVPGNYGYTF
>TRBJ2-7|TRBV11-2
CASTNSRQGSYEQYF
>TRBJ1-2|TRBV5-1
CASSPEFGEGNYGYTF
>TRBJ1-4|TRBV9
CASSVGGLTGGKEKLFF
>TRBJ2-5|TRBV3-1/TRBV3-2
CASSPDYQETQYF
>TRBJ1-1|TRBV6-5
CASRTPTANTEAFF
>TRBJ1-5|TRBV28
CASSLRQGPQPQHF
>TRBJ1-5|TRBV27
CASSLRTGHNQPQHF
>TRBJ2-7|TRBV19
CASSPGGSSYEQYF
>TRBJ2-6|TRBV28
CASRADRVGANVLTF
>TRBJ2-5|TRBV2
CASRRDLGLSRDF
>TRBJ2-5|TRBV5-4
CASSFSGVNQETQYF
>TRBJ1-6|TRBV3-1/TRBV3-2
CASSQGRGLSPLHF
>TRBJ1-3|TRBV5-1
CAKTGVLRNTIYF
>TRBJ1-2|TRBV25-1
CASSEYGAVYGYTF
>TRBJ2-7|TRBV2
CANSEVSYEQYF
>TRBJ1-4|TRBV7-9
CASSLALTTGAWEKLFF
>TRBJ1-1|TRBV12-3/TRBV12-4
CASSFTVNTEAFF
>TRBJ2-6|TRBV2
CASSLMTGRSRSGANVLTF
>TRBJ1-1|TRBV12-5
CASGSGTARGAFF
>TRBJ1-1|TRBV10-3
CAISEKGLGTEAFF
>TRBJ1-4|TRBV7-8
CASSFPGQVVPSEKLFF
>TRBJ1-3|TRBV6-6
CASSPRDSSGNTIYF
>TRBJ2-7|TRBV6-1
CASTYFAGEQYF
>TRBJ1-2|TRBV5-1
CASSPIDREDGYTF
>TRBJ1-5|TRBV19
CASSGRKGNQPQHF
>TRBJ1-3|TRBV12-3/TRBV12-4
CASTHSGNTIYF
>TRBJ2-1|TRBV5-1
CASSFGLAGVRNNNEQFF
>TRBJ1-2|TRBV6-5
CASSQDTRAGGYTF
>TRBJ1-5|TRBV18
CASSPLGTGGNQPQHF
>TRBJ2-7|TRBV11-2
CASSPSGRGAPLVTNEQYF